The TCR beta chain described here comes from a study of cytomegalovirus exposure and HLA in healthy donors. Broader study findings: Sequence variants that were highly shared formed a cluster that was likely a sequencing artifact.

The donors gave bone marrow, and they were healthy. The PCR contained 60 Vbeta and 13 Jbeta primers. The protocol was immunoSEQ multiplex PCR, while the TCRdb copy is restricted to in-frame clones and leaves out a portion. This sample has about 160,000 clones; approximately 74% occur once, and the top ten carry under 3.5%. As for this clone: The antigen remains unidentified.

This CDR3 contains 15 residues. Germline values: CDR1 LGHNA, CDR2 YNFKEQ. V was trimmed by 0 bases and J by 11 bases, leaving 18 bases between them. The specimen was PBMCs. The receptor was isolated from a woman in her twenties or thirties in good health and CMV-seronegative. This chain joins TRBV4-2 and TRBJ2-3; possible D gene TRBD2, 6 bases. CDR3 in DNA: TGTGCCAGCAGCCAAGAAAGGACACCGCGGGATCTGCAGTATTTT. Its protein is CASSQERTPRDLQYF.